A selection of T cell receptor beta chains follows, all from one sample in a study of blood T cell repertoires in COVID-19. Assay used: immunoSEQ multiplex PCR; TCRdb lists only in-frame clones, some missing. Of about 170,000 clones in the sample, around four fifths were seen once. Sequencing used peripheral blood. Receptors were obtained from a woman aged 80 or older with COVID-19, enrolled during active disease. Both conserved end residues are part of each CDR3. D genes are given only for firm matches. Some rows mark clone size as missing; the rest say once, few, many or name a class of expanded clone.

cdr3_aa cdr3_nt j_call d_call clone_size v_call
CASSFLAGGQETQYF TGCGCCAGCAGCTTCCTAGCGGGGGGGCAGGAGACCCAGTACTTC TRBJ2-5 TRBD2 once TRBV5-1
CASNENGGSEAFF TGTGCCAGCAACGAAAACGGGGGTTCCGAAGCTTTCTTT TRBJ1-1 NA NA TRBV2
CASSLLAGAGDTQYF TGTGCCAGCAGCTTACTAGCGGGGGCTGGAGATACGCAGTATTTT TRBJ2-3 TRBD2 NA TRBV7-3
CASSLAPSGGDNEQFF TGCGCCAGCAGCTTGGCCCCTAGCGGGGGGGACAATGAGCAGTTCTTC TRBJ2-1 TRBD2 few TRBV5-1
CASVRQGGNTEAFF TGTGCCAGCGTTCGACAGGGGGGAAACACTGAAGCTTTCTTT TRBJ1-1 TRBD1 NA TRBV6-5
CASSLGPNYGYTF TGTGCCAGCAGTTTGGGGCCTAACTATGGCTACACCTTC TRBJ1-2 NA NA TRBV28
CASSQGSQWTQYF TGTGCCAGCAGCCAAGGAAGTCAGTGGACGCAGTATTTT TRBJ2-3 NA NA TRBV3-1/TRBV3-2
CASSLKRGSGYTF TGTGCCAGCAGTTTAAAGCGGGGAAGCGGCTACACCTTC TRBJ1-2 NA NA TRBV27
CASSPTGVRETQYF TGTGCCAGCAGCCCAACGGGAGTGCGGGAGACCCAGTACTTC TRBJ2-5 NA NA TRBV3-1/TRBV3-2
CASSGTGRYGYTF TGTGCCAGCAGTGGGACAGGGCGCTATGGCTACACCTTC TRBJ1-2 TRBD1 NA TRBV12-3/TRBV12-4
CSAGLAYQSEQYF TGCAGCGCGGGACTAGCCTACCAGAGCGAGCAGTACTTC TRBJ2-7 TRBD2 NA TRBV29-1
CASTSGTGLDEQYF TGCGCCAGCACCTCCGGGACAGGGTTGGACGAGCAGTACTTC TRBJ2-7 TRBD1 NA TRBV5-1
CASRNGQGFETQYF TGCGCCAGCAGAAACGGGCAGGGTTTCGAGACCCAGTACTTC TRBJ2-5 NA NA TRBV5-1
CASSTPGLLETQYF TGTGCCAGCAGTACGCCGGGACTATTAGAGACCCAGTACTTC TRBJ2-5 TRBD2 NA TRBV6-5
CASSLSWAYGYTF TGTGCCAGCAGTTTATCGTGGGCCTATGGCTACACCTTC TRBJ1-2 NA NA TRBV27
CASSLVGTGRLYEQYF TGTGCCAGCAGTTTAGTCGGGACAGGGAGGCTTTACGAGCAGTACTTC TRBJ2-7 TRBD1 NA TRBV27
CASSQGGLAGTGADTQYF TGTGCCAGCAGCCAAGGGGGACTAGCGGGGACAGGAGCAGATACGCAGTATTTT TRBJ2-3 TRBD2 NA TRBV3-1/TRBV3-2
CASSLVSGGAYEQYF TGCGCCAGCAGCTTGGTCAGCGGGGGGGCTTACGAGCAGTACTTC TRBJ2-7 TRBD2 NA TRBV5-1
CASSLSTEAFF TGTGCCAGCAGTCTTTCCACTGAAGCTTTCTTT TRBJ1-1 NA once TRBV28
CASRLPTGGTQETQYF TGTGCCAGCAGGCTTCCGACAGGGGGTACCCAAGAGACCCAGTACTTC TRBJ2-5 TRBD1 NA TRBV5-5
CASSGPGREPDTQYF TGTGCCAGTAGTGGACCGGGAAGGGAACCAGATACGCAGTATTTT TRBJ2-3 NA NA TRBV19
CASHRTVTNEKLFF TGTGCCAGCCACCGGACAGTTACTAATGAAAAACTGTTTTTT TRBJ1-4 NA NA TRBV2
CASNPGIPPQHF TGTGCCAGCAACCCAGGGATCCCGCCCCAGCATTTT TRBJ1-5 NA NA TRBV12-3/TRBV12-4
CASSGRQGSYEQYF TGTGCCAGCAGTGGGAGACAGGGGTCCTACGAGCAGTACTTC TRBJ2-7 TRBD1 few TRBV27
CASGLAGALGGELFF TGTGCCAGCGGACTAGCGGGGGCCTTGGGCGGGGAGCTGTTTTTT TRBJ2-2 TRBD2 few TRBV19
CASGTSKGGGTGELFF TGCGCCAGTGGGACTAGCAAGGGAGGTGGCACCGGGGAGCTGTTTTTT TRBJ2-2 TRBD2 NA TRBV5-1
CATKGFWGLYNEQFF TGTGCCACCAAAGGCTTCTGGGGCCTTTACAATGAGCAGTTCTTC TRBJ2-1 NA NA TRBV24-1
CASSIQGAKDTQYF TGCGCCAGCAGCATACAGGGGGCAAAAGATACGCAGTATTTT TRBJ2-3 TRBD1 NA TRBV4-1
CASSDAAGTNEKLFF TGTGCCAGCAGCGACGCGGCGGGGACTAATGAAAAACTGTTTTTT TRBJ1-4 NA NA TRBV2
CASSQAGVGEKLFF TGCGCCAGCAGCCAGGCGGGGGTTGGGGAAAAACTGTTTTTT TRBJ1-4 NA NA TRBV5-1
CASSVDNRVDGYTF TGTGCCAGCAGCGTAGACAACAGGGTGGATGGCTACACCTTC TRBJ1-2 NA NA TRBV9
CASSPLNGMRNYGYTF TGTGCCAGCTCACCATTGAACGGGATGAGGAACTATGGCTACACCTTC TRBJ1-2 NA NA TRBV18
CASSTAGPGDTEAFF TGCGCCAGCAGCACGGCGGGTCCAGGGGACACTGAAGCTTTCTTT TRBJ1-1 NA NA TRBV5-1
CASSSDRGREFF TGTGCCAGCAGCTCTGACAGGGGGCGGGAGTTCTTC TRBJ2-1 TRBD1 NA TRBV5-5
CASSVRTGGLETQYF TGTGCCAGCAGCGTAAGGACAGGGGGCTTAGAGACCCAGTACTTC TRBJ2-5 TRBD1 NA TRBV14
CASSPPGGSGGTDTQYF TGTGCCAGCAGTCCCCCGGGAGGAAGCGGGGGGACAGATACGCAGTATTTT TRBJ2-3 TRBD2 once TRBV7-8
CASSQRYSNQPQHF TGTGCCAGCAGTCAACGGTATAGCAATCAGCCCCAGCATTTT TRBJ1-5 NA NA TRBV28
CASSLRDSLYEQYF TGTGCCAGCAGCTTAAGGGACAGCCTTTACGAGCAGTACTTC TRBJ2-7 TRBD1 NA TRBV11-1
CASSAIGAGELFF TGTGCCAGCAGCGCCATAGGAGCCGGGGAGCTGTTTTTT TRBJ2-2 NA NA TRBV9
CASSSRRTDGNTEAFF TGTGCCAGCAGTTCTAGAAGGACAGACGGGAACACTGAAGCTTTCTTT TRBJ1-1 NA NA TRBV6-5
CASSNTGFIGQPQHF TGTGCCAGTAGTAACACAGGGTTTATCGGTCAGCCCCAGCATTTT TRBJ1-5 NA NA TRBV19
CASSSGYGLGGSYEQYF TGCGCCAGCAGCTCGGGGTATGGCCTCGGAGGATCCTACGAGCAGTACTTC TRBJ2-7 NA once TRBV5-1
CASGTNKETQYF TGTGCCTCCGGGACTAACAAAGAGACCCAGTACTTC TRBJ2-5 TRBD2 NA TRBV5-5
CASSARGGNGETQYF TGTGCCAGCAGCGCACGCGGCGGGAATGGAGAGACCCAGTACTTC TRBJ2-5 NA NA TRBV9
CASSPTGGSPYGYTF TGTGCCAGCAGCCCCACAGGCGGCAGCCCCTATGGCTACACCTTC TRBJ1-2 NA NA TRBV9
CASSPQGGNSYNEQFF TGTGCCAGCAGCCCCCAGGGGGGCAACTCCTACAATGAGCAGTTCTTC TRBJ2-1 NA once TRBV9
CASSFGRTGAYEQYF TGTGCCAGCAGCTTCGGACGGACAGGGGCCTACGAGCAGTACTTC TRBJ2-7 TRBD1 NA TRBV7-9
CASSLALRGTGTYGYTF TGTGCCAGCAGCTTGGCCCTCCGGGGGACAGGGACCTATGGCTACACCTTC TRBJ1-2 TRBD1 few TRBV7-9
CASLEGGRGHQPQHF TGTGCCAGCCTCGAGGGGGGCAGGGGGCATCAGCCCCAGCATTTT TRBJ1-5 TRBD1 NA TRBV6-5
CASSLVRETEAFF TGTGCCAGCAGCTTAGTTAGAGAGACTGAAGCTTTCTTT TRBJ1-1 NA few TRBV11-2
CASSRTGSRTEAFF TGTGCCAGCAGCCGAACAGGTTCTCGGACTGAAGCTTTCTTT TRBJ1-1 NA NA TRBV3-1/TRBV3-2
CASSAGEYGYTF TGTGCCAGCAGTGCAGGGGAATATGGCTACACCTTC TRBJ1-2 NA NA TRBV2
CASRYSGIGSDTQYF TGTGCCAGCAGGTATAGCGGGATTGGCTCAGATACGCAGTATTTT TRBJ2-3 TRBD2 NA TRBV6-5
CASSVGGTGVTDEQFF TGTGCCAGCAGCGTAGGAGGGACAGGGGTGACGGATGAGCAGTTCTTC TRBJ2-1 TRBD1 NA TRBV9
CASSLGANTEAFF TGTGCCAGCAGCCTTGGAGCAAACACTGAAGCTTTCTTT TRBJ1-1 NA NA TRBV14
CASSLDAGQSYGYTF TGCGCCAGCAGCTTGGACGCCGGACAAAGCTATGGCTACACCTTC TRBJ1-2 NA NA TRBV5-1
CATSPPSTDTQYF TGTGCCACCAGTCCCCCCTCCACAGATACGCAGTATTTT TRBJ2-3 NA NA TRBV28